These 5 T cell receptor beta chains were sequenced from one sample in a study of early T cells in non-severe SARS-CoV-2 infection. TCRdb ran MiXCR on the 5' RACE reads and lists one entry per CDR3 protein. The sample yields about 35,000 distinct CDR3 sequences, approximately 4.4% seen once. Sequencing used whole blood. The source is an adult who was a healthcare worker with PCR-confirmed SARS-CoV-2 infection or an uninfected control (not recorded which).

This clonotype was recorded many times. The chain has TRBV2 and TRBJ1-1; TRBD1 agrees at 7 bases. With 6 bases clipped from V and 5 bases from J, the junction kept 6 bases outside the gene matches. This CDR3 contains 13 residues. Germline CDR1 is SNHLY and CDR2 is FYNNEI. Written as DNA, the CDR3 is TGTGCCAGCAGCCGACAGACAGGGACTGAAGCTTTCTTT. Translation gives CASSRQTGTEAFF.

The V gene is TRBV7-6, the J gene TRBJ2-3; 8 bases match TRBD2. The V gene end was trimmed by 3 bases and the J gene end by 2 bases; junction bases not matched to a gene: 10. In germline, CDR1 is SGHVS, CDR2 FNYEAQ. The length of the CDR3 is 17 residues. The CDR3 here is CASSLQLRGVYTDTQYF. The CDR3 DNA is TGTGCCAGCAGCTTGCAATTGCGGGGGGTTTACACAGATACGCAGTATTTT.

The chain couples TRBV4-2 to TRBJ2-2, with TRBD1 identical over 7 bases. Germline V gene data show CDR1 as LGHNA and CDR2 as YNFKEQ. V gave up 0 bases and J gave up 6 bases; unmatched junction bases: 4. The CDR3 runs 15 residues. The CDR3 region is CASSQDPDRAGELFF. The CDR3 DNA is TGTGCCAGCAGCCAAGACCCCGACAGGGCCGGGGAGCTGTTTTTT.

V gene TRBV7-2 combines with J gene TRBJ2-1; 10 bases agree with TRBD2. CDR3 length equals 16 residues. The J segment lost 4 bases and the V segment lost 6 bases, leaving 9 bases of the junction unmatched. CDR1 and CDR2 (germline): SGHTA, FQGNSA. This chain's CDR3 is CASRPSSGGFYNEQFF. DNA of the CDR3: TGTGCCAGCAGGCCTTCTAGCGGGGGATTTTACAATGAGCAGTTCTTC.

This clonotype was seen ten or more times. This rearrangement joins TRBV12-5 to TRBJ1-5; TRBD1 aligns across 7 bases. There are 17 residues in the CDR3. The V and J ends lost 7 bases and 4 bases, in that order; junction bases with no gene match: 16. Per the germline V gene, CDR1 is LGHNT and CDR2 is FRNRAP. The CDR3 coding sequence is TGTGCTAGTGTTAAACCTCGGGACAGCAAATTAAATCAGCCCCAGCATTTT. This encodes CASVKPRDSKLNQPQHF.